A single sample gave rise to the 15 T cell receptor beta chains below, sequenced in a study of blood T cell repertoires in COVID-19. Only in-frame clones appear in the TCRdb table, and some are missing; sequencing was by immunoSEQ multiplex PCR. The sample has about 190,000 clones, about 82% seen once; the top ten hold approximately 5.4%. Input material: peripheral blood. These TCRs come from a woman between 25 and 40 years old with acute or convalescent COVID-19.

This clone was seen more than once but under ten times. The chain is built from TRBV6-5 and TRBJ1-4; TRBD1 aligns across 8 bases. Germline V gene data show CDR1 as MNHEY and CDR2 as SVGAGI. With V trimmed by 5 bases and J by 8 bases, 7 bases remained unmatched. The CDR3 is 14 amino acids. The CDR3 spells CASSQTGVSEKLFF. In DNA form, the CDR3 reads TGTGCCAGCAGTCAGACAGGGGTGAGCGAAAAACTGTTTTTT.

The DNA for the CDR3 is TGTGCCAGCAGCTTACTATCAGGGACCTACGAGCAGTACTTC. This translates into CASSLLSGTYEQYF. The rearrangement joins TRBV7-9 to TRBJ2-7; D might be TRBD1 (5 bases). Germline-derived CDR1 and CDR2 are SEHNR and FQNEAQ (reference sequence). V was cut by 2 bases and J by 2 bases, with 10 bases left in between. CDR3 length: 14 amino acids.

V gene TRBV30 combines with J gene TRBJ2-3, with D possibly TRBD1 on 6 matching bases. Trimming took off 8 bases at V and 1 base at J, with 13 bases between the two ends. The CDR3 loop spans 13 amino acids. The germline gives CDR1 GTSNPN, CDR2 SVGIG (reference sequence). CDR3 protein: CARQEWGTDTQYF. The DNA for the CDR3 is TGTGCCCGACAGGAATGGGGCACAGATACGCAGTATTTT.

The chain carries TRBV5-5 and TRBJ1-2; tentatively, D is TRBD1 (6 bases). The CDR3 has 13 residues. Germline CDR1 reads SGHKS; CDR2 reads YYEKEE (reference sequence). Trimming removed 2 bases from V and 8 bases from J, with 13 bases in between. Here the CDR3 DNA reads TGTGCCAGCAGCTTAGGCAGGGGTGACGGCTACACCTTC. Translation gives CASSLGRGDGYTF.

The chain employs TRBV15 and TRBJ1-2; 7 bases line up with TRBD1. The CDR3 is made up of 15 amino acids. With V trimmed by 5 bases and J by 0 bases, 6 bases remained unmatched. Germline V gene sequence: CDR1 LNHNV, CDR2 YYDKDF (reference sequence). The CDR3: CATSPWGTANYGYTF. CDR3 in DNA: TGTGCCACCAGCCCCTGGGGGACAGCTAACTATGGCTACACCTTC. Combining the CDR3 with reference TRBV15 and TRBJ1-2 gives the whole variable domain DAMVIQNPRYQVTQFGKPVTLSCSQTLNHNVMYWYQQKSSQAPKLLFHYYDKDFNNEADTPDNFQSRRPNTSFCFLDIRSPGLGDTAMYLCATSPWGTANYGYTFGSGTRLTVV.

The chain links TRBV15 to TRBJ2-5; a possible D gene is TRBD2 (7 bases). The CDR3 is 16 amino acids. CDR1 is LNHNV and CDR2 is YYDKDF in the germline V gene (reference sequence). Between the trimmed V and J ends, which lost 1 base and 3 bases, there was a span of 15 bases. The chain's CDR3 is CATSRGGGGAEETQYF. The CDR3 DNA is TGTGCCACCAGCAGAGGGGGAGGGGGGGCCGAAGAGACCCAGTACTTC.

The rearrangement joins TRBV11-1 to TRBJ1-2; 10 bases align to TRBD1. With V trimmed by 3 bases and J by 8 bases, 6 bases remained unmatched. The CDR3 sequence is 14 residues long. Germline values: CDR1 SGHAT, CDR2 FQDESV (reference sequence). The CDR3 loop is CASSFGTGVFGYTF. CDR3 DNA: TGTGCCAGCAGCTTTGGGACAGGGGTGTTCGGCTACACCTTC.

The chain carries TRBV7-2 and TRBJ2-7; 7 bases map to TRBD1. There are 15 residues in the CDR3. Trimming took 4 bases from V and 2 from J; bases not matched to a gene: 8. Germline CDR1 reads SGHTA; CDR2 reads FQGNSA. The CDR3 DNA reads TGTGCCAGCAGCTCCGATGTGACAGGGCCCTACGAGCAGTACTTC. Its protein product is CASSSDVTGPYEQYF.

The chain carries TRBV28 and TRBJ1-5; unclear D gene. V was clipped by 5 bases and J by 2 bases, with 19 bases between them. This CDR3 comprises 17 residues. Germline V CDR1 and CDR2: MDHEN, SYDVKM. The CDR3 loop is CASSPLVGGIGNQPQHF. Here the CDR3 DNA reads TGTGCCAGCAGTCCACTGGTCGGAGGAATAGGCAATCAGCCCCAGCATTTT.

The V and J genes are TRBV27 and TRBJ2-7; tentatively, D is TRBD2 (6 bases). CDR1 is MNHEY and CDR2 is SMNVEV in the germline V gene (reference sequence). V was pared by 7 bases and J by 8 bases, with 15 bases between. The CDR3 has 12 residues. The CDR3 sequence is CASKDSLAKQYF. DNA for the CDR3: TGTGCCAGCAAGGACTCTCTAGCGAAGCAGTACTTC.

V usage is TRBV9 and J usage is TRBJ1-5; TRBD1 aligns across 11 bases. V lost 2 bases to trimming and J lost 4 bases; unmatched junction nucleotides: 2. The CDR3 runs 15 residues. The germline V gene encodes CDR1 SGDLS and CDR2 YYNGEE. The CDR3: CASSVGQGDNQPQHF. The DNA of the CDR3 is TGTGCCAGCAGCGTGGGACAGGGGGATAATCAGCCCCAGCATTTT. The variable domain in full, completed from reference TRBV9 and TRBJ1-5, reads DSGVTQTPKHLITATGQRVTLRCSPRSGDLSVYWYQQSLDQGLQFLIQYYNGEERAKGNILERFSAQQFPDLHSELNLSSLELGDSALYFCASSVGQGDNQPQHFGDGTRLSIL.

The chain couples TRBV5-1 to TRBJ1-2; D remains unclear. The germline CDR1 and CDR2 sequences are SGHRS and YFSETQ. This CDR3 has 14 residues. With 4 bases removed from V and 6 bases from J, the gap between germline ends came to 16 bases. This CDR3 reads CASSLFSEEDGYTF. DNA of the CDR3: TGCGCCAGCAGCCTCTTTTCGGAGGAGGATGGCTACACCTTC.

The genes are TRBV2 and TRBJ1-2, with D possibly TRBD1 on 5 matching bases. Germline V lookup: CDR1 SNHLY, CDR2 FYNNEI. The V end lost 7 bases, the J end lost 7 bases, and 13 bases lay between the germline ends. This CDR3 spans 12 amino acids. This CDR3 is CASIQGSGGYTF. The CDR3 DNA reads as TGTGCCAGCATTCAGGGCTCAGGTGGCTACACCTTC. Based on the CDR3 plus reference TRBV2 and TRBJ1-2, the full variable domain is EPEVTQTPSHQVTQMGQEVILRCVPISNHLYFYWYRQILGQKVEFLVSFYNNEISEKSEIFDDQFSVERPDGSNFTLKIRSTKLEDSAMYFCASIQGSGGYTFGSGTRLTVV.

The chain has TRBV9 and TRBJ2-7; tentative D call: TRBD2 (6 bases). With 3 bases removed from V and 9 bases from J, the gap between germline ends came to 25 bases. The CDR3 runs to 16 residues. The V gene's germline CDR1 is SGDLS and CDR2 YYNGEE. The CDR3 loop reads CASSASPGDPRLGQYF. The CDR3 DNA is TGTGCCAGCAGCGCGAGCCCGGGAGACCCCAGACTAGGGCAGTACTTC.

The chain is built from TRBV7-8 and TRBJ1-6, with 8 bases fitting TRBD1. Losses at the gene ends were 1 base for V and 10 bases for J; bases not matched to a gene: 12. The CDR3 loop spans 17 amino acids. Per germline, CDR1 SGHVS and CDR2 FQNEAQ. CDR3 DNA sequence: TGTGCCAGCAGCTTAGAAACGGGACAGGCTAGGGGATCACCCCTCCACTTT. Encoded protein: CASSLETGQARGSPLHF.